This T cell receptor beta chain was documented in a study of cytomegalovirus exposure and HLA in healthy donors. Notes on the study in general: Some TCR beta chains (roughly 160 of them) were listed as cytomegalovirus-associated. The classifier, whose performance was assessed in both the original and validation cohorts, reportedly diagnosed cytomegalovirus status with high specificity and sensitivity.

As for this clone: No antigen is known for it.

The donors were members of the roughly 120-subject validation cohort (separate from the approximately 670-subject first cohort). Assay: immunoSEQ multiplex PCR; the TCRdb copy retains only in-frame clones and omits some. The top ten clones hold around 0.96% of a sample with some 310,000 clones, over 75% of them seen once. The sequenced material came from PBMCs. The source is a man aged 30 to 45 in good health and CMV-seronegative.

Here the CDR3 DNA reads TGCGCCAGCAGTGAGGTTCGGAGGGCGAGCTCCTATAATTCACCCCTCCACTTT. It encodes CASSEVRRASSYNSPLHF. The chain joins TRBV10-2 to TRBJ1-6; D is unresolved. V gave up 2 bases and J gave up 0 bases, with 14 bases separating them. CDR3 length: 18 amino acids. Looked up from germline, CDR1 is WSHSY and CDR2 is SAAADI.